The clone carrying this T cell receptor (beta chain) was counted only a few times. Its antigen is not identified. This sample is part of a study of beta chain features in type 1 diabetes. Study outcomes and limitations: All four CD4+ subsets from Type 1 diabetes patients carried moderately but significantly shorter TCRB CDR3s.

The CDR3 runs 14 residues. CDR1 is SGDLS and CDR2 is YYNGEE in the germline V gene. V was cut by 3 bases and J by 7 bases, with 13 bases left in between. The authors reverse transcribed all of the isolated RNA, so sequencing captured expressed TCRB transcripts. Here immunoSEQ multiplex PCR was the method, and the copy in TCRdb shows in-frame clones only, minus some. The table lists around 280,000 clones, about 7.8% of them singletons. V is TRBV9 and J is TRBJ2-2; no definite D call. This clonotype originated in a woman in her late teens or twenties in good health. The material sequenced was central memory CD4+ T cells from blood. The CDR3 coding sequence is TGTGCCAGCAGCGCCAGCCTGTATGTCGGGGAGCTGTTTTTT. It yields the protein CASSASLYVGELFF.